The text below deals with one T cell receptor beta chain. Its antigen target is currently unknown. No base-level quality is on record; no much larger clone is a single base apart. The sample belongs to a study of blood T cell repertoires in COVID-19 (dated by TCRdb to about 2020). General notes on the study: Samples from collaborators originated in the United States, Italy and Spain and spanned both the acute and convalescent phases of COVID-19. The dataset comprised deeply sampled blood TCRbeta repertoires from subjects exposed to, actively infected with, or recovered from COVID-19. Samples came from the ongoing ImmuneRACE study (first 160 participants) plus 1,254 subjects from 6 global collaborators. A de-identified subject ID, COVID-19 status, age in years and sex were almost always included in the sample metadata. Where HLA class I and class II types were available, the types were taken from metadata supplied by the sample provider, not from assay-based typing. A freely available public database, intended as a resource for researchers studying the immune response to SARS-CoV-2, is where the repertoires were released. The prospective study material was composed of cDNA or gDNA derived from T cells, B-cell-depleted T cells, or PBMCs. Broader findings and caveats from the paper: Clinical and demographic metadata were provided uncurated, with the amount varying by source and participant.

As encoded in the germline V gene, CDR1 is MGHDK while CDR2 is SYGVNS. Trimming takes 5 bases from V and 1 base from J, and the germline ends sit 5 bases apart. The CDR3 contains 12 residues, cysteine and phenylalanine counted. Just CDR3 DNA is preserved here, 36 bases in frame from base 1. The collaborating institutions used their own protocols to collect whole blood in K2EDTA tubes. For TCRbeta analysis, collaborators shipped samples as frozen whole blood, isolated PBMCs, or DNA extracted from either of those sample types. The immunoSEQ Assay, a bias-controlled multiplex PCR, was used to amplify TCRbeta CDR3 regions from genomic DNA. The paper's processing steps were these. Within the assay, amplification of reference gene primers was used to estimate how many nucleated cells each sample contained. Sequence reads were collapsed and filtered to measure the absolute abundance of every unique TCRbeta CDR3 rearrangement. For each sample, productive Simpson clonality was calculated as the square root of Simpson's diversity index over productive rearrangements. The clones in this table, taken by TCRdb from immuneACCESS, are in-frame only. Not every clone is retained; where verified, under half of the shortfall comes from an unresolved V gene, and the cause of the rest is unknown. The V and J calls and clone size are taken from that table; D and trimming were inferred from the DNA. The sample table shows about 73,000 clones, and roughly 88% are seen once. In total, the top ten clones hold around 2.3% of the sample.

The sample was peripheral blood. The origin of this receptor is a man aged 80 or over with active or convalescent COVID-19. The chain uses TRBV25-1 and TRBJ1-1, with no confidently assigned D gene. The DNA sequence is given as TGTGCCAGCAGTCGAGGGAACACTGAAGCTTTCTTT. Protein translation: CASSRGNTEAFF.